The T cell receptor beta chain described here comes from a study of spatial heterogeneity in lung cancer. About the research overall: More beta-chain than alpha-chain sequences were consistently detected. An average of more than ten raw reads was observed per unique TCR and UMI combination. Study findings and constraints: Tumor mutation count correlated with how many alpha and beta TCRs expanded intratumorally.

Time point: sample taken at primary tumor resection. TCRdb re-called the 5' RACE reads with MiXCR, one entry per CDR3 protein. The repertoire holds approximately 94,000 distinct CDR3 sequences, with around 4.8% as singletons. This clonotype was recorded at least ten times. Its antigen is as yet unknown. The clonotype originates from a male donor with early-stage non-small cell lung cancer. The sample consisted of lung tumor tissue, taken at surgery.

CDR3 coding DNA: TGCGCCAGCAGCTTGGCGGCAGTTACCACAGATACGCAGTATTTT. Residues: CASSLAAVTTDTQYF. The chain couples TRBV5-1 to TRBJ2-3; no firm D call. There are 15 residues in the CDR3. The germline gives CDR1 SGHRS, CDR2 YFSETQ. The V gene lost 0 bases and the J gene lost 2 bases, with 10 bases spanning the gap.